The T cell receptor (beta chain) described here comes from a study of T cell responses to AZD1222 COVID-19 vaccine. Notes on the study in general: Variant regions that are unmutated are reportedly the target of nearly half of spike-specific TCRs. After two AZD1222 doses, spike-specific TCR breadth and depth rose versus day 0. At baseline, just 6 or 7 AZD1222 recipients tested seropositive.

Unmatched junction bases numbered 15, after V lost 4 bases and J lost 0 bases. Germline CDR1 reads MNHEY; CDR2 reads SVGEGT. There are 19 residues in the CDR3. Pooled samples include second doses given at about 4 or 12 weeks. Remarks on this clone: Its antigen is unknown.

The data were produced by immunoSEQ multiplex PCR, yet TCRdb's version contains in-frame clones alone and is incomplete. The sample lists about 110,000 clones, more than 70% occurring once. This specimen was peripheral blood, taken 28 days after the second AZD1222 dose. The clonotype was recovered from an adult who received the AZD1222 COVID-19 vaccine. The V gene is TRBV6-2 or TRBV6-3, the J gene TRBJ2-7, with 10 bases identical to TRBD1. The CDR3 reads CASSSHRDRGPTSSYEQYF. The CDR3, as DNA: TGTGCCAGCAGTTCTCACCGGGACAGGGGCCCAACTAGCTCCTACGAGCAGTACTTC.